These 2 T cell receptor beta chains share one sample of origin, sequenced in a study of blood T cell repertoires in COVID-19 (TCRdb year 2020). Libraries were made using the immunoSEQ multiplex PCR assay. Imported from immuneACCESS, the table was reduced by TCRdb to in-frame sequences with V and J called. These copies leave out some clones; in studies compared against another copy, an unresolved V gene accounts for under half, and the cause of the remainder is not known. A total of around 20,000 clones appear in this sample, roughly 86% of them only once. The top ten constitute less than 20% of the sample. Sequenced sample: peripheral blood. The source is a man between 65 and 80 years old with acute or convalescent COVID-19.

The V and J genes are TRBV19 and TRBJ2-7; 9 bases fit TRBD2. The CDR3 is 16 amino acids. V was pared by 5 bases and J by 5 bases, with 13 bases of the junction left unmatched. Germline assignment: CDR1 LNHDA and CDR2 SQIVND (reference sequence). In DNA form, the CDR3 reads TGTGCCAGTAGTGGAAAGGGCGGGAGGGCCTTCCACGAGCAGTACTTC. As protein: CASSGKGGRAFHEQYF.

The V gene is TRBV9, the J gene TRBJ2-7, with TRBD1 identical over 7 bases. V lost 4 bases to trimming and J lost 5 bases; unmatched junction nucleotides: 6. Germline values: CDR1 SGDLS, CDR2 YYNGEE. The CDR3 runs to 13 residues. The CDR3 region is CASSSHRGHEQYF. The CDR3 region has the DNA TGTGCCAGCAGCTCCCACAGGGGCCACGAGCAGTACTTC.